This T cell receptor beta chain is drawn from a study of T cell clonality in common variable immunodeficiency (dated by TCRdb to the mid-2010s). Paper-wide results and their limitations: According to the authors, finding the cause of the higher clonality in CVID would require sequencing the repertoires of T cell subpopulations. Increased TCRbeta clonality was found in CVID subjects compared with healthy controls (t-test p = 0.018), with the increase being most characteristic of about a third of subjects. CVID subjects shared fewer TCRbeta clones with each other than healthy controls did (p < 0.0001). Reportedly, TCRbeta sequences from CVID had fewer deletions and N-nucleotide insertions, and highly modified clones with 13 or more V deletions were absent from CVID. Although equal DNA input was used, an average of about 87,000 unique sequences per sample was obtained for controls, compared with roughly 33,000 for CVID samples. Correlations between repertoire features and clinical complications were limited by patient heterogeneity within the CVID cohort.

Both CVID patients and healthy controls were predominantly of Caucasian heritage. From each donor, about 5 to 8 ml of heparinized peripheral whole blood was collected. TCRbeta CDR3 repertoires were sequenced from genomic DNA of adults with common variable immune deficiency (CVID) and healthy adult controls. A total of 22 healthy adult volunteers (roughly 12 female and roughly ten male; age range about 20 to 70 years, mean age approximately 34) were included in the control group. Diluted blood was subjected to density centrifugation over Hypaque 1077 or Ficoll-Paque for isolation of peripheral blood mononuclear cells. Unsorted mononuclear cells served as the source of genomic DNA, which was extracted either by Qiagen column purification or by a centrifugation-based method. The germline V gene specifies SGHRS as CDR1 and YFSETQ as CDR2. The CDR3 goes from the cysteine to the phenylalanine over 16 residues. The 39 bases shown cover part of the CDR3, and their frame starts at base 1. V and J are trimmed by 3 bases and 5 bases, and the gene matches miss 7 bases of the junction.

This clone has a count of ten or more. Its antigen remains unidentified. The read ends 3 residues shy of where the CDR3 ends; the end is completed using the germline J gene. CVID samples and control samples contributed equivalent amounts of genomic DNA as sequencing input. For every sample, a 60 bp segment covering the rearranged TCRbeta CDR3 region was amplified and then sequenced. The immunoSEQ assay, a bias-corrected multiplex PCR combined with high-throughput sequencing, was used to amplify TCRbeta. As for the original processing: Every unique nucleotide sequence was considered a clone and was annotated with V, D and J genes, copy number and frequency. Sequences were labeled productive if in frame, and non-productive if out of frame or containing stop codons. As previously described, clonality was computed from Shannon's entropy. The predicted amino acid sequences of productive clones were used to derive the mean CDR3 Kyte-Doolittle hydropathy. Using the R hclust function, scaled V gene usage was clustered hierarchically with Manhattan distance and complete linkage. Sharing of clones by CDR3 amino acid sequence was evaluated by resampling 12 repertoires per group over 100 rounds. Repertoires were searched for approximately 70 published EBV-specific and 200 to 300 published CMV-specific TCRbeta sequences. A couple of CVID samples that yielded fewer than 10,000 sequences were excluded from the analysis, so approximately 40 CVID repertoires were retained. TCRdb stores this immuneACCESS table with in-frame sequences only. Part of the clones is absent; in the studies checked, under half of the shortfall reflects unresolved V genes, and no reason is known for the rest. V, J and clone size derive from that table, while D and trimming were established from the DNA sequence. The table puts some 50,000 clones in this sample, none counted just once. About 6.5% of the sample is taken by the ten largest.

Material: peripheral blood mononuclear cells. The sequence derives from a person aged 18 to 70 in good health. The rearranged segments are TRBV5-1 and TRBJ2-4; 11 central nucleotides agree with TRBD2. This receptor has the CDR3 CASSYYSGGAQNIQYF. CDR3 DNA, as far as it was read: TGCGCCAGCAGCTACTATAGCGGGGGGGCCCAAAACATT.